This T cell receptor (beta chain) is from a study of human T cells and chemical hapten exposure. Background on the study: Patch tests of 0.01% DPC on the upper back were read at 6 days.

Overall study results and limits: Counts of TCRs above 1 in 1000 frequency stayed unchanged with DPC sensitization.

Trimming took 3 bases from V and 4 from J, leaving 19 bases between them. Germline CDR1 reads DFQATT; CDR2 reads SNEGSKA (reference sequence). The CDR3 contains 16 residues. Using its own MiXCR run on the RACE reads, TCRdb lists one record per CDR3 protein. The sample lists around 180,000 distinct CDR3 sequences, 25% to 30% occurring once. Time point specified: pre-sensitization, week 0. Treatment defined: therapeutic diphenylcyclopropenone sensitization with weekly scalp DPC. The study drew its donors from alopecia patients who were 18 to 70 years old and suitable for DPC. Unfractionated whole blood yielded the extracted total RNA. This clonotype was recorded many times. Its antigen is not identified.

The chain couples TRBV20-1 to TRBJ2-1, with D hard to call. This sample comprised whole blood, obtained in connection with sensitization to the hapten diphenylcyclopropenone (DPC). This receptor was obtained from a woman aged 25 to 39 with alopecia areata. Some clones in this sample may be carry-over from other donors' samples. CDR3 loop: CSARGYVARLYNEQFF. CDR3 nucleotides: TGCAGTGCTAGGGGTTATGTAGCCAGACTTTACAATGAGCAGTTCTTC.